The TCR beta chain under discussion was sequenced for a study of T-cell reconstitution after alpha-beta-depleted transplantation in children (dated by TCRdb to 2016 to 2018). About the study as a whole: Using TCR repertoire profiling, the study quantitatively followed how T-cell immune reconstitution unfolded in children after TCRalphabeta/CD19-depleted allogeneic hematopoietic cell transplantation. The paper's findings and limits, for the study overall: The high TCRbeta diversity at day 60 in some patients was ascribed to recipient T cells and intrathymic progenitors that had survived conditioning. Apparently early alphabetaT-cell count recovery about two months after transplant reportedly relied on only several hundred rapidly expanded clones derived from non-depleted graft cells. The frequencies of hyperexpanded clones fell over the following months, and after one year, T-cell counts and TCRbeta diversity were mostly attributed to newly produced T cells.

This clonotype was picked up many times. The antigen this receptor binds is unknown. No per-base quality is available; no much larger clone lies one base away. Based on the germline V gene (reference sequence), the CDR1 and CDR2 sequences are SGHKS and YYEKEE. Counted from cysteine to phenylalanine, this CDR3 has 14 amino acids. CDR3 DNA only is kept here, 42 bases in frame from base 1. The junction shows trimming of 6 bases on V and 1 base on J, plus 13 bases between the germline ends. The treatment or condition label for this specimen denotes: allogeneic hematopoietic cell transplantation with graft depleted of TCRalphabeta T cells and CD19 B cells. TCRalphabeta/CD19-depleted allogeneic hematopoietic cell grafts were given to the transplant recipients, all of whom were children. Libraries came from PCR. Sequencing took place on an Illumina HiSeq 2500. TCR libraries were prepared with molecular barcoding, using unique molecular identifiers to normalize TCRbeta repertoire quantification. Using fastp trimming at Q25 and MiXCR clonotype assembly, TCRdb reanalyzed the public sequencing data and kept in-frame beta chains. Each CDR3 protein appears once, grouped with its most common genes and DNA. Counted in this sample were some 70,000 distinct CDR3 sequences; 4.9% of them appeared once. Jointly, the top ten make up under 20% of the sample.

Recombination joined TRBV5-5 with TRBJ1-1, and TRBD1 may be the D gene, going by 6 matching bases. The sequences come from PBMCs, mostly from graft donor cells, collected 180 days after TCRalphabeta/CD19-depleted stem cell transplant. This receptor was identified in a boy younger than two who had a stem cell transplant for acute myeloid leukemia, so the T cells may come from the graft donor. The nucleotide sequence is TGTGCCAGCACAATACAGGGTACGAACACTGAAGCTTTCTTT. This is translated as CASTIQGTNTEAFF. With the portions outside the CDR3 filled from the reference TRBV5-5 and TRBJ1-1 genes, the complete variable region becomes DAGVTQSPTHLIKTRGQQVTLRCSPISGHKSVSWYQQVLGQGPQFIFQYYEKEERGRGNFPDRFSARQFPNYSSELNVNALLLGDSALYLCASTIQGTNTEAFFGQGTRLTVV.